Below are 23 T cell receptor beta chains sequenced from a single sample in a study of blood T cells in healthy people across ages. Primers used in a second PCR of about 6 to 11 cycles were a sample-barcoded 5' primer and a J-beta primer mix. TCRdb re-called the 5' RACE reads with MiXCR, one entry per CDR3 protein. The sample yields hundreds of thousands of distinct CDR3 sequences, 45% to 70% seen once. The sample taken for sequencing was blood. The receptor source for this set is a man aged 40-50 years in good health.

This chain links TRBV29-1 with TRBJ1-1, with D uncertain. Germline values: CDR1 SQVTM, CDR2 ANQGSEA. The CDR3 totals 14 residues. The V and J ends lost 7 bases and 1 base respectively, with 16 bases between them. In DNA, the CDR3 is TGCAGCGCGAGAGTCCCCGGAGGGAACACTGAAGCTTTCTTT. Translation: CSARVPGGNTEAFF.

This clonotype was found many times. The CDR3 DNA sequence: TGTGCCAGCATTTTACAGGGGGGCGTGAACATTCAGTACTTC. It is translated as CASILQGGVNIQYF. The J gene is TRBJ2-4, the V gene TRBV6-1; the match to TRBD1 covers 8 bases. V dropped 7 bases and J dropped 7; count of bases not matched to a gene: 9. The CDR3 totals 14 residues. CDR1 is MNHNS and CDR2 is SASEGT in the germline V gene.

Points on this clonotype: Germline is not matched at one junction end, which may reflect a read error. The chain joins TRBV4-3 to TRBJ1-2, with no clear D. The CDR3 extends over 16 amino acids. CDR1 is LGHNA, CDR2 YSLEER, per germline. In nucleotides, the CDR3 is TGCGTCAGCAGCCAAGACCGGAGCGTGACTAACTATGGCTACACCTTC. Translated: CVSSQDRSVTNYGYTF.

The chain combines TRBV6-5 with TRBJ2-3; 7 bases are a match to TRBD1. V gave up 0 bases and J gave up 3 bases; unmatched junction bases: 6. Germline CDR1 reads MNHEY; CDR2 reads SVGAGI. The CDR3 has 16 residues. For the CDR3, the DNA is TGTGCCAGCAGTTACTCGGGGAAACAGGGGACAGATACGCAGTATTTT. Its protein product is CASSYSGKQGTDTQYF.

The V call is TRBV4-3, the J call TRBJ1-3, with D perhaps TRBD1 (6 bases). Trimming removed 4 bases at V and 5 bases at J, with 21 bases between. The CDR3 loop spans 17 amino acids. Germline CDR1 is LGHNA and CDR2 is YSLEER. The CDR3 sequence is CASSRQLSPGERNTIYF. The DNA for the CDR3 is TGCGCCAGCAGCCGCCAATTAAGCCCAGGGGAAAGAAACACCATATATTTT.

The V and J genes are TRBV2 and TRBJ2-7; 8 bases align to TRBD1. Unmatched junction bases numbered 12, after V lost 0 bases and J lost 11 bases. The CDR3 is 15 amino acids. Germline assignment: CDR1 SNHLY and CDR2 FYNNEI. CDR3 nucleotide sequence: TGTGCCAGCAGTGAAGCCCCGGGACAGGCCGCAGAGGAGTACTTC. Translating it yields CASSEAPGQAAEEYF.

This clonotype has just one count. The CDR3 is CASRESGTDTQYF. The CDR3 coding sequence is TGTGCCAGCCGAGAGTCGGGCACAGATACGCAGTATTTT. The chain links TRBV6-2 or TRBV6-3 to TRBJ2-3; D gene ambiguous. V lost 8 bases, J lost 1 base, and 10 bases lay in between. From germline, CDR1 is MNHEY and CDR2 SVGEGT. The CDR3 is made up of 13 amino acids.

This clonotype came up once. V gene TRBV5-5 combines with J gene TRBJ2-7; 7 bases align to TRBD2. From germline, CDR1 is SGHKS and CDR2 YYEKEE (reference sequence). J was trimmed by 4 bases and V by 0 bases; bases with no gene match: 7. CDR3 length: 15 residues. The CDR3 spells CASSLAGGSIYEQYF. The DNA for the CDR3 is TGTGCCAGCAGCTTGGCCGGCGGGAGTATTTACGAGCAGTACTTC.

The chain has TRBV28 and TRBJ2-5, with D maybe TRBD2 (6 bases). Trimming took off 5 bases at V and 5 bases at J, with 15 bases between the two ends. The CDR3 is 14 residues long. The V gene's germline CDR1 is MDHEN and CDR2 SYDVKM. The CDR3, as DNA: TGTGCCAGCAGTCCCGGGGGAGGTTGGGAGACCCAGTACTTC. It codes for CASSPGGGWETQYF.

This chain uses TRBV3-1 with TRBJ2-7; 12 nucleotides line up with TRBD2. The junction had 2 bases not matched to a gene; V was cut back by 1 base and J by 4 bases. Germline values: CDR1 LGHDT, CDR2 YNNKEL (reference sequence). The CDR3 extends over 15 amino acids. CDR3 bases: TGTGCCAGCAGCCAAGTAACTAGCGGGGGGTACGAGCAGTACTTC. This codes for CASSQVTSGGYEQYF.

This clonotype was observed a handful of times. The V gene is TRBV7-3, the J gene TRBJ2-7; D may correspond to TRBD1 or TRBD2 (6 bases each). Germline CDR1 SGHTA, CDR2 FQGTGA. Trimming left V 0 bases short and J 4 bases short, with 13 bases between. This CDR3 comprises 15 residues. The DNA of the CDR3 is TGTGCCAGCAGCTTAACGTTACGGGGGCCGTACGAGCAGTACTTC. This sequence encodes CASSLTLRGPYEQYF. Together with reference TRBV7-3 and TRBJ2-7, the CDR3 gives the full variable domain: GAGVSQTPSNKVTEKGKYVELRCDPISGHTALYWYRQSLGQGPEFLIYFQGTGAADDSGLPNDRFFAVRPEGSVSTLKIQRTERGDSAVYLCASSLTLRGPYEQYFGPGTRLTVT.

The chain recombines TRBV29-1 with TRBJ2-5; TRBD2 matches 13 bases. Germline V gene lookup returns CDR1 SQVTM and CDR2 ANQGSEA. The CDR3 runs 16 residues. The V segment lost 6 bases and the J segment 2 bases; nucleotides outside the gene matches: 9. CDR3 residues: CSVSGLAGDWQETQYF. CDR3 bases: TGCAGCGTATCTGGACTAGCGGGGGACTGGCAAGAGACCCAGTACTTC.

V gene TRBV4-3 combines with J gene TRBJ2-7, with 8 positions matching TRBD1. CDR1 LGHNA and CDR2 YSLEER come from the germline V gene. The CDR3 has 16 residues. The junction had 11 bases not matched to a gene; V was cut back by 0 bases and J by 7 bases. In DNA form, the CDR3 reads TGCGCCAGCAGCCAAGATGTGGGACAGGCGTACAATGAGCAGTACTTC. It translates to CASSQDVGQAYNEQYF.

This clonotype was observed a few times. The chain has TRBV29-1 and TRBJ1-1; 9 bases align to TRBD1. J lost 4 bases, V lost 7 bases, and 10 bases had no gene match. The CDR3 runs to 14 residues. Germline V gene lookup returns CDR1 SQVTM and CDR2 ANQGSEA. The CDR3 is CSARLQGAVTEAFF. The DNA for the CDR3 is TGCAGCGCAAGGCTACAGGGGGCGGTCACTGAAGCTTTCTTT. Drawing the rest from reference TRBV29-1 and TRBJ1-1, the complete variable domain is SAVISQKPSRDICQRGTSLTIQCQVDSQVTMMFWYRQQPGQSLTLIATANQGSEATYESGFVIDKFPISRPNLTFSTLTVSNMSPEDSSIYLCSARLQGAVTEAFFGQGTRLTVV.

This chain uses TRBV28 with TRBJ2-3; either TRBD1 or TRBD2 may supply D (5 bases each). The germline CDR1 and CDR2 sequences are MDHEN and SYDVKM. V dropped 4 bases and J dropped 2 bases, with 10 bases sitting between them. The CDR3 has 14 residues. The CDR3 region is CASSWGINTDTQYF. The CDR3 DNA follows: TGTGCCAGCAGTTGGGGGATTAACACAGATACGCAGTATTTT.

The chain joins TRBV27 to TRBJ2-4; 12 bases agree with TRBD2. The J call may be incorrect, as the DNA end agrees better with TRBJ2-7. The CDR3 totals 18 residues. Germline CDR1 reads MNHEY; CDR2 reads SMNVEV (reference sequence). Here the CDR3 reads CASSLLLAGGHNTYEQYF. The CDR3 DNA is TGTGCCAGCAGTTTACTCCTAGCGGGAGGGCACAATACCTACGAGCAGTACTTC.

This sequence joins TRBV6-1 and TRBJ1-1, with unresolved D. This CDR3 region has 14 residues. CDR1 and CDR2 from the germline V gene are MNHNS and SASEGT. The V gene lost 6 bases and the J gene lost 1 base, with 12 bases spanning the gap. The CDR3 sequence: CASRLSGENTEAFF. CDR3 sequence (DNA): TGTGCCAGCAGGCTCTCTGGGGAGAACACTGAAGCTTTCTTT.

This sequence joins TRBV27 and TRBJ2-5; 7 positions match TRBD1. Unmatched junction bases numbered 7, after V lost 5 bases and J lost 1 base. The CDR3 has 15 residues. Germline V gives CDR1 MNHEY, CDR2 SMNVEV (reference sequence). The CDR3 bases are TGTGCCAGCAGTCCCCGGGGACAGACCCAAGAGACCCAGTACTTC. Its protein is CASSPRGQTQETQYF.

The sample holds a few counts of this clonotype. The J gene is TRBJ2-3, the V gene TRBV6-5; TRBD1 aligns across 9 bases. Trimming removed 4 bases from V and 4 bases from J; junction bases left unmatched: 9. This CDR3 has 16 amino acids. CDR1 MNHEY and CDR2 SVGAGI come from the germline V gene. Written as DNA, the CDR3 is TGTGCCAGCAGTTCTATGGTTAGGACAGGGGCAGATACGCAGTATTTT. Residues: CASSSMVRTGADTQYF.

The J gene is TRBJ1-2, the V gene TRBV7-8; 7 bases line up with TRBD1. Germline trimming cut 1 base from V and 8 bases from J; bases unmatched to any gene: 10. CDR1 SGHVS and CDR2 FQNEAQ come from the germline V gene. The CDR3 consists of 15 residues. The CDR3 protein is CASSLVGQGVLGYTF. CDR3 sequence (DNA): TGTGCCAGCAGCTTAGTGGGGCAGGGGGTCCTCGGCTACACCTTC.

The rearrangement links TRBV3-1 to TRBJ1-2; D ambiguous. Germline V gene lookup returns CDR1 LGHDT and CDR2 YNNKEL (reference sequence). V lost 1 base, J lost 1 base, and 10 bases lay in between. The CDR3 has 15 amino acids. The CDR3 region is CASSQGPYLNYGYTF. CDR3 in DNA: TGTGCCAGCAGCCAAGGACCTTACCTTAACTATGGCTACACCTTC.

This clonotype was detected once. The genes are TRBV24-1 and TRBJ2-3; TRBD1 matches at 8 bases. The CDR3 consists of 17 residues. Germline V gives CDR1 KGHDR, CDR2 SFDVKD. The V segment lost 4 bases and the J segment 8 bases; nucleotides outside the gene matches: 16. The CDR3 DNA is TGTGCCACCAGTGACAGATCGGCCAGGGGGCGCGGAGGTACGCAGTATTTT. Translating gives CATSDRSARGRGGTQYF.

This clonotype has ten or more counts. The chain uses TRBV29-1 and TRBJ2-7, with a weak D call TRBD1 (7 bases). The CDR3 extends over 14 amino acids. Germline assignment: CDR1 SQVTM and CDR2 ANQGSEA. Trimming stripped 0 bases from V and 12 bases from J, with 21 bases between. The CDR3 DNA follows: TGCAGCGTTGAAGATACAGGGGAGGCGAATCAGCGGTACTTC. Protein: CSVEDTGEANQRYF.